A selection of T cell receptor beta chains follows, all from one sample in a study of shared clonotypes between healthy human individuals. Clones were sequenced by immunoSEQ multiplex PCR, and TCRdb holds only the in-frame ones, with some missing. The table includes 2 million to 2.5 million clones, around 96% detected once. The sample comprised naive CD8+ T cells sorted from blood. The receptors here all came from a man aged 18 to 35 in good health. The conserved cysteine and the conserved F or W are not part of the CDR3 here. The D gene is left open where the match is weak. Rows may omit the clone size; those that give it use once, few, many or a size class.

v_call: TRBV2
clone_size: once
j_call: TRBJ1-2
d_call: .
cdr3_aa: ASSVGLRMDSNYGYT

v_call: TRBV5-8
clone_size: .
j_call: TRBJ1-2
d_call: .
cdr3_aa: ASTNYT

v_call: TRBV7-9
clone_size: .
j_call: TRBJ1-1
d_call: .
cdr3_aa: ASSLPQGSTEAF

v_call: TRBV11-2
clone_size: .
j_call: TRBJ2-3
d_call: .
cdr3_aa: ASSPGAASTDTQY

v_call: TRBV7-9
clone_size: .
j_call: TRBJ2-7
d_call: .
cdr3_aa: ASSSPHTYEQY

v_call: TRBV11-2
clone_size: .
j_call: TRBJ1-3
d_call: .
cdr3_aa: ASSGSNTIY

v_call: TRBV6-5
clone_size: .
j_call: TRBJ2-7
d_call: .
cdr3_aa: ASSYLMSYEQY

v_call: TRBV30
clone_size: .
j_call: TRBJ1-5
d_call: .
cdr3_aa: AWGEMSSNQPQH

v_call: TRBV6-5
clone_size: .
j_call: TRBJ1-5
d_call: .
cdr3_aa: ASSYGRTASQPQH

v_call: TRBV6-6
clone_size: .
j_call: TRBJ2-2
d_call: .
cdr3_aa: ASSSILENTGELF

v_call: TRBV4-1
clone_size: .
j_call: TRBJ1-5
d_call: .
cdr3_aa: ASSQDPSFQPQH

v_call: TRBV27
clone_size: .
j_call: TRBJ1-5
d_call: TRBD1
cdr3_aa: ASSLIRGVNQPQH

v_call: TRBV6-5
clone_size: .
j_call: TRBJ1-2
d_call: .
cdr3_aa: ASSYSSGETFYGYT

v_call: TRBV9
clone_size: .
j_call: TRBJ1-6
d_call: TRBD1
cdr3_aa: ASSQTGNHHNSPLH

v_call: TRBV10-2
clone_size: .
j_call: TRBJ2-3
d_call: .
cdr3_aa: ASSDPRRLDTQY

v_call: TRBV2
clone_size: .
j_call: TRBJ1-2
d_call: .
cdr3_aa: ASSPPNYGYT

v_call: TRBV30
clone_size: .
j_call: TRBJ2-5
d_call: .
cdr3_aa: AWADGVQETQY

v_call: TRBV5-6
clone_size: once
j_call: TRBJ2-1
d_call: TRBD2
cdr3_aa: ASSTGPSGFSYNEQF

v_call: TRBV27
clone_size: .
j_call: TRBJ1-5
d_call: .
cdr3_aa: ASSFSGAGNQPQH

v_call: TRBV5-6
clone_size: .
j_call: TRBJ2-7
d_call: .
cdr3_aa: ASSFQAGLSYEQY

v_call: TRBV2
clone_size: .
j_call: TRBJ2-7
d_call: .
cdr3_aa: ASSLGNEQY

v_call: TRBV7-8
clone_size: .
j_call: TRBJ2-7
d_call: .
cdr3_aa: ASSFTGLDEQY

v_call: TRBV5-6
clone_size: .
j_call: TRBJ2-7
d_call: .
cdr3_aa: ASSLGLVTYEQY

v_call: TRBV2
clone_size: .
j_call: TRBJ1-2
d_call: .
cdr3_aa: ASRITGPGYGYT

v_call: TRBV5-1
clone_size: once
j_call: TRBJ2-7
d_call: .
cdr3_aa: ASSLTGSSYEQY

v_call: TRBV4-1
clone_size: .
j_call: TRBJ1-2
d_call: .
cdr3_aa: ASSHGQSYGYT

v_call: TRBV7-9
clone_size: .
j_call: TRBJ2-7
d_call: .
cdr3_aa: VSGSSYEQY

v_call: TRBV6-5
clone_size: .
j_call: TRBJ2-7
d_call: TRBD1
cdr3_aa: ASSYGQGAVYEQY

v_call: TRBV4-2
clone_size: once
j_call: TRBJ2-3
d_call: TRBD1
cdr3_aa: ASSQGQGPDTQY

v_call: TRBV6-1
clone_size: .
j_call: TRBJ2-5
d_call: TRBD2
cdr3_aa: ASSDRLAGAEETQY

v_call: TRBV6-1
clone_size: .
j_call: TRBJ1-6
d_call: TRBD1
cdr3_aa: ASSEELQGENYNSPLH

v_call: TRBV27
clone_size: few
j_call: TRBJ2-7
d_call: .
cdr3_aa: ASSLLASSEQY

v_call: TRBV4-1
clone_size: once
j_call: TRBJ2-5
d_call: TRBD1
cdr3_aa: ASSQVGWGQEQETQY

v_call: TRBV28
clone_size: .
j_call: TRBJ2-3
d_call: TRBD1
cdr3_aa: ASSADRGLSTDTQY

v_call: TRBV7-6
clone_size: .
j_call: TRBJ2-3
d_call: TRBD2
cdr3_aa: ASSPGHSGRNTDTQY

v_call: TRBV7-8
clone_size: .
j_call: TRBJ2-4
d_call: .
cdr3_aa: ASSLALAKNIQY